The 31 T cell receptor beta chains in this list originate from one sample, sequenced in a study of T cells in Graves' hyperthyroidism and ophthalmopathy. Regions amplified from RNA transcripts were the TCR beta CDR3 regions. A set of HTBI primers served as the primers for a first-round RT-PCR of the TCR CDR3. TCRdb fed the multiplex PCR reads into MiXCR, producing one record per CDR3 protein. The sample records around 300,000 distinct CDR3 sequences, around 25% being singletons. The sample comprised blood. Receptors originate from a man aged 35-49 years with Graves' hyperthyroidism that later progressed to Graves' ophthalmopathy.

This clonotype occurred many times. V usage is TRBV5-1 and J usage is TRBJ2-2; no clear D gene. Germline V gene data show CDR1 as SGHRS and CDR2 as YFSETQ. Between the trimmed V and J ends, which lost 7 bases and 4 bases, there was a span of 11 bases. The CDR3 is 13 residues long. The CDR3 protein is CASLSPATGELFF. DNA for the CDR3: TGCGCCAGCCTCTCACCTGCCACCGGGGAGCTGTTTTTT.

This clonotype showed up many times. This rearrangement joins TRBV7-2 to TRBJ2-5, with 7 bases that match TRBD2. Germline CDR1 and CDR2: SGHTA and FQGNSA. V trimming: 5 bases; J trimming: 5 bases; junction bases outside the gene matches: 8. The CDR3 is made up of 14 amino acids. CDR3 sequence (DNA): TGTGCCAGCAGCCAGGCCGTGGGGGGGGAGACCCAGTACTTC. This sequence encodes CASSQAVGGETQYF.

This clonotype was observed at least ten times. This chain uses TRBV9 with TRBJ1-1; D is ambiguous. This CDR3 spans 14 amino acids. Deletions cut 0 bases from V and 4 bases from J, with 10 bases between. Germline CDR1 is SGDLS and CDR2 is YYNGEE. The CDR3 region has the DNA TGTGCCAGCAGCGTAGTTCTCCGGGGCACTGAAGCTTTCTTT. It specifies CASSVVLRGTEAFF.

This clonotype was recorded many times. This chain connects TRBV11-2 to TRBJ2-7; 13 bases line up with TRBD2. Germline V gene sequence: CDR1 SGHAT, CDR2 FQNNGV. The CDR3 consists of 17 residues. V lost 4 bases and J lost 0; bases outside the gene matches: 6. The CDR3 nucleotides are TGTGCCAGCAGCTCTATCAGGACTAGCGGGAGCTCCTACGAGCAGTACTTC. Encoded protein: CASSSIRTSGSSYEQYF.

At least ten counts were recorded for this clonotype. At one of its ends the junction is not consistent with the germline gene, which may arise from a read error. The chain links TRBV6-1 to TRBJ1-2; D possibly corresponds to TRBD1 (5 bases). The germline gives CDR1 MNHNS, CDR2 SASEGT. This CDR3 contains 11 residues. The CDR3 reads CASRRDYGYTF. The CDR3 nucleotides are TGTGCCAGCAGAAGGGACTACGGCTACACCTTC.

The chain links TRBV30 to TRBJ1-2, with D hard to call. Germline CDR1 is GTSNPN and CDR2 is SVGIG (reference sequence). CDR3 length equals 10 residues. Trimming cost V 5 bases and J 7 bases, with 8 bases left between them. The CDR3 DNA reads as TGTGCCTGGTACGGGTTTGGCTACACCTTC. As protein: CAWYGFGYTF.

This clonotype showed up many times. The chain has TRBV2 and TRBJ2-2, with 7 bases aligning to TRBD1. Germline CDR1 SNHLY, CDR2 FYNNEI. The V gene end was trimmed by 3 bases and the J gene end by 9 bases; junction bases not matched to a gene: 10. The CDR3 extends over 15 amino acids. CDR3 sequence reads: CASSDGLTGNRELFF. For the CDR3, the DNA is TGTGCCAGCAGTGATGGGCTGACAGGGAATAGGGAGCTGTTTTTT.

This clonotype showed up many times. V and J are TRBV11-2 and TRBJ2-7; 8 bases agree with TRBD2. Germline CDR1 SGHAT, CDR2 FQNNGV. The CDR3 spans 15 residues. The trim removed 5 bases at V and 5 bases at J, leaving 11 bases unmatched. The CDR3 loop reads CASSRISGSAHEQYF. In nucleotides, the CDR3 is TGTGCCAGCAGCCGGATAAGCGGGAGCGCCCACGAGCAGTACTTC.

Many counts were recorded for this clonotype. This chain connects TRBV6-5 to TRBJ2-7; the match to TRBD1 covers 8 bases. V gave up 6 bases and J gave up 2 bases; unmatched junction bases: 9. Per germline, CDR1 MNHEY and CDR2 SVGAGI. This CDR3 is built from 15 residues. CDR3 nucleotide sequence: TGTGCCAGCAGACCGGGCGGGACAGGAACCTACGAGCAGTACTTC. Protein sequence: CASRPGGTGTYEQYF.

This clonotype was counted ten times or more. V gene TRBV27 combines with J gene TRBJ1-1, with 8 positions matching TRBD1. CDR3 length: 15 residues. From germline, CDR1 is MNHEY and CDR2 SMNVEV (reference sequence). J lost 6 bases, V lost 5 bases, and 11 bases had no gene match. The DNA for the CDR3 is TGTGCCAGCAGTACAATTCGGACAGGGCTACCTGAAGCTTTCTTT. It codes for CASSTIRTGLPEAFF.

This clonotype was picked up many times. The V gene is TRBV24-1, the J gene TRBJ1-5; D gene ambiguous. Germline V gene sequence: CDR1 KGHDR, CDR2 SFDVKD. The CDR3 covers 15 residues. Trimming took 3 bases from V and 3 from J, leaving 11 bases between them. DNA for the CDR3: TGTGCCACCAGTGATGCGACCGATTACAATCAGCCCCAGCATTTT. It translates to CATSDATDYNQPQHF.

The chain has TRBV10-3 and TRBJ2-7; TRBD2 is a possible D gene (5 bases). V lost 10 bases and J lost 0, with 19 bases in between. CDR3 length: 15 amino acids. Germline lookup yields CDR1 ENHRY and CDR2 SYGVKD. The CDR3 DNA reads TGTGCCACGAGGACCTCAGAGGGATCCTCCTACGAGCAGTACTTC. It yields the protein CATRTSEGSSYEQYF.

This clonotype was detected ten times or more. This chain links TRBV7-9 with TRBJ1-2; 7 bases match TRBD1. The ends lost 2 bases at V and 7 bases at J; junction bases unmatched: 10. This CDR3 has 15 residues. CDR1 and CDR2 from the germline V gene are SEHNR and FQNEAQ (reference sequence). The chain's CDR3 is CASSLRVRQGFGYTF. CDR3 DNA sequence: TGTGCCAGCAGCTTAAGGGTGCGACAGGGTTTTGGCTACACCTTC.

This clonotype has a count of ten or more. This chain connects TRBV5-5 to TRBJ2-5; possible D gene TRBD2, 7 bases. The CDR3 is 15 amino acids. Trimming removed 4 bases at V and 3 bases at J, with 16 bases between. Germline V gene sequence: CDR1 SGHKS, CDR2 YYEKEE (reference sequence). The CDR3 loop is CASSHWGGREETQYF. In nucleotides, the CDR3 is TGTGCCAGCAGCCACTGGGGGGGCAGAGAAGAGACCCAGTACTTC.

This clonotype has ten or more counts. This sequence joins TRBV11-2 and TRBJ2-2, with D possibly TRBD2 on 6 matching bases. Germline loops: CDR1 SGHAT, CDR2 FQNNGV. V was shortened by 0 bases and J by 0 bases, with 14 bases between the two germline ends. This CDR3 has 18 amino acids. The CDR3: CASSLDLGRDPNTGELFF. In DNA, the CDR3 is TGTGCCAGCAGCTTAGATCTGGGGCGGGATCCGAACACCGGGGAGCTGTTTTTT.

This clonotype showed up many times. This sequence joins TRBV24-1 and TRBJ1-2, with TRBD1 as a possible D gene (6 bases). The CDR3 sequence is 17 residues long. V lost 5 bases and J 0 bases, leaving 18 bases between the germline ends. CDR1 KGHDR and CDR2 SFDVKD come from the germline V gene. CDR3 loop: CATSGPPGAAPNYGYTF. The CDR3 DNA follows: TGTGCCACCAGTGGACCTCCGGGGGCCGCCCCTAACTATGGCTACACCTTC.

Many counts were recorded for this clonotype. J is TRBJ2-7 and V is TRBV7-8, with D perhaps TRBD1 (6 bases). CDR1 is SGHVS, CDR2 FQNEAQ, per germline. The CDR3 is 15 residues long. V lost 1 base and J 0 bases, leaving 10 bases between the germline ends. The CDR3 nucleotides read TGTGCCAGCAGCTTAGTTTTGGACAGCTCCTACGAGCAGTACTTC. It yields the protein CASSLVLDSSYEQYF.

This clonotype occurred many times. The genes are TRBV11-3 and TRBJ2-5, with 8 bases identical to TRBD2. Germline CDR1 reads SGHNT; CDR2 reads YENEEA. V lost 4 bases to trimming and J lost 3 bases; unmatched junction nucleotides: 10. There are 16 residues in the CDR3. In DNA, the CDR3 is TGTGCCAGCAGCTCTGCTCCGGGACTAGAGGAAGAGACCCAGTACTTC. This codes for CASSSAPGLEEETQYF.

The chain recombines TRBV5-1 with TRBJ2-7; 7 nucleotides agree with TRBD2. V trimming: 3 bases; J trimming: 2 bases; junction bases outside the gene matches: 8. CDR1 is SGHRS and CDR2 is YFSETQ in the germline V gene. The CDR3 spans 15 residues. The CDR3 DNA reads TGCGCCAGCAGCTCCACTAGCGCCCTCACCTACGAGCAGTACTTC. It is translated as CASSSTSALTYEQYF.

V is TRBV2 and J is TRBJ2-7; TRBD2 matches at 7 bases. The V segment lost 7 bases and the J segment 3 bases; nucleotides outside the gene matches: 6. Germline values: CDR1 SNHLY, CDR2 FYNNEI. The CDR3 extends over 13 amino acids. Here the CDR3 DNA reads TGTGCCAGCAATGGGGCGGGAGTCTACGAGCAGTACTTC. Its protein product is CASNGAGVYEQYF.

The table lists this clonotype with many counts. J is TRBJ2-5 and V is TRBV20-1; D is possibly TRBD1 (8 bases). CDR3 length equals 17 residues. Germline values: CDR1 DFQATT, CDR2 SNEGSKA (reference sequence). V was pared by 0 bases and J by 2 bases, with 19 bases between. The CDR3 is CSARDREGTGYQETQYF. The DNA for the CDR3 is TGCAGTGCTAGAGATAGGGAGGGGACAGGCTATCAAGAGACCCAGTACTTC.

This clonotype was seen ten or more times. V is TRBV6-5 and J is TRBJ2-4; D not certain. V lost 2 bases and J lost 0, with 17 bases in between. This CDR3 is 18 amino acids long. Germline-derived CDR1 and CDR2 are MNHEY and SVGAGI. This CDR3 is CASSYPTYSILAKNIQYF. Written as DNA, the CDR3 is TGTGCCAGCAGTTACCCCACATACTCCATCCTAGCCAAAAACATTCAGTACTTC.

This clonotype was detected ten times or more. This sequence joins TRBV7-3 and TRBJ2-2; D remains ambiguous. CDR3 length: 15 amino acids. The germline V gene encodes CDR1 SGHTA and CDR2 FQGTGA. V was shortened by 4 bases and J by 4 bases, with 13 bases between the two germline ends. In nucleotides, the CDR3 is TGTGCCAGCAGCTCCAAGGGCCTGGGCACCGGGGAGCTGTTTTTT. It codes for CASSSKGLGTGELFF.

This clonotype showed up many times. V gene TRBV9 combines with J gene TRBJ2-5; 8 positions agree with TRBD1. This CDR3 region has 14 residues. V shed 2 bases, J shed 7 bases, and the junction held 7 bases outside the gene matches. Germline V gives CDR1 SGDLS, CDR2 YYNGEE. The CDR3 DNA sequence: TGTGCCAGCAGCGTGGGACAGGAAAAGACGACCCAGTACTTC. Translating it yields CASSVGQEKTTQYF.

The chain links TRBV20-1 to TRBJ2-7; 11 bases are shared with TRBD2. This CDR3 has 15 residues. Germline V gene lookup returns CDR1 DFQATT and CDR2 SNEGSKA (reference sequence). J gave up 6 bases and V 2 bases, and 9 bases lay outside the gene matches. CDR3 sequence reads: CSARPWTGTSGEQYF. The CDR3 bases are TGCAGTGCTAGACCTTGGACAGGGACTAGCGGCGAGCAGTACTTC.

This clonotype was observed many times. This chain links TRBV12-3 or TRBV12-4 with TRBJ2-2, with D possibly being TRBD1 (5 bases). The CDR3 runs 13 residues. Trimming stripped 6 bases from V and 4 bases from J, with 9 bases between. This chain's CDR3 is CASRQGITGELFF. The CDR3 DNA sequence: TGTGCCAGCAGGCAGGGTATCACCGGGGAGCTGTTTTTT.

In its sample, this clonotype was seen many times. V is TRBV20-1 and J is TRBJ1-1, with no clear D. In germline, CDR1 is DFQATT, CDR2 SNEGSKA (reference sequence). This CDR3 is built from 13 residues. Trimming shortened V by 3 bases and J by 8 bases, and 16 bases separated the two germline ends. This chain's CDR3 is CSASFGSSNEAFF. Written as DNA, the CDR3 is TGCAGTGCTAGTTTTGGGAGCTCAAACGAAGCTTTCTTT.

V gene TRBV28 combines with J gene TRBJ2-2; D gene ambiguous. The germline gives CDR1 MDHEN, CDR2 SYDVKM. CDR3 size: 14 residues. The germline V and J ends were trimmed by 2 bases and 3 bases, with 7 bases remaining between them. The CDR3 DNA sequence: TGTGCCAGCAGTTTAATAGGGTACACCGGGGAGCTGTTTTTT. Its protein product is CASSLIGYTGELFF.

This chain uses TRBV29-1 with TRBJ2-7; D gene uncertain. The CDR3 spans 12 residues. Per germline, CDR1 SQVTM and CDR2 ANQGSEA. V lost 1 base and J 6 bases, leaving 10 bases between the germline ends. CDR3 sequence (DNA): TGCAGCGTTGAAGGAGAACACTTCGAGCAGTACTTC. It yields the protein CSVEGEHFEQYF.

The chain combines TRBV6-2 or TRBV6-3 with TRBJ2-7; tentatively, D is TRBD1 (5 bases). CDR1 and CDR2 (germline): MNHEY, SVGEGT. CDR3 size: 16 residues. V gave up 5 bases and J gave up 3 bases, with 20 bases separating them. The CDR3 loop reads CASSLTDFTQGYEQYF. The DNA of the CDR3 is TGTGCCAGCAGTCTGACCGATTTCACCCAGGGCTACGAGCAGTACTTC.

At least ten counts were recorded for this clonotype. The gene calls are TRBV5-1 and TRBJ2-5; perhaps TRBD1 as D (6 bases). Germline CDR1 is SGHRS and CDR2 is YFSETQ. CDR3 length equals 13 residues. V shed 4 bases and J shed 4 bases, with 11 bases lying between them. The CDR3 loop is CASSPGHGETQYF. The CDR3, as DNA: TGCGCCAGCAGCCCGGGACATGGAGAGACCCAGTACTTC.